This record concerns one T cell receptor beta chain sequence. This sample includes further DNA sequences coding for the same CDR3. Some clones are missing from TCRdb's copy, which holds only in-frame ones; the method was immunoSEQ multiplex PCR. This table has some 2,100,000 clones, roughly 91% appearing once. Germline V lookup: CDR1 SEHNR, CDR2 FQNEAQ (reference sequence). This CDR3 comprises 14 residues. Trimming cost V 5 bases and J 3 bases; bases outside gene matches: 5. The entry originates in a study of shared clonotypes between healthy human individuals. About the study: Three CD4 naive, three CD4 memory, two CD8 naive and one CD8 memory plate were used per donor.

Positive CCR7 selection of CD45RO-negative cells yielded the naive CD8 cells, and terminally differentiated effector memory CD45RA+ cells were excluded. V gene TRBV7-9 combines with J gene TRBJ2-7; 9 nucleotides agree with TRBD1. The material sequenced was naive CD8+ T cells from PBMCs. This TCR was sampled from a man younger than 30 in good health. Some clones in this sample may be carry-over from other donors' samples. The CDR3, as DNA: TGTGCCAGCAGCGATCGGGACAGGGACTACGAGCAGTACTTC. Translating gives CASSDRDRDYEQYF.